The sequence of this T cell receptor (beta chain) was determined in a study of cytomegalovirus exposure and HLA in healthy donors. For the study at large: Among the 398 donors who were genotyped, about 79% fell in the genetic ancestry cluster that is associated with self-reported Caucasian donors. Study-level results: Confirmation was obtained in vitro that a few CMV-associated chains are specific for CMV antigens.

A word on this clone: Its specificity is not known.

The PCR ran on 60 Vbeta and 13 Jbeta primers. Libraries were prepared by immunoSEQ multiplex PCR; TCRdb keeps only in-frame clonotypes and omits some of them. The sample holds some 110,000 clones, 71% seen once. The V end lost 2 bases, the J end lost 7 bases, and 15 bases lay between the germline ends. From germline, CDR1 is SNHLY and CDR2 FYNNEI. The CDR3 spans 15 residues. Sequenced sample: PBMCs. The receptor was derived from a female donor in good health and CMV-seronegative. The chain uses TRBV2 and TRBJ2-1, with no clear D. CDR3: CASSELIGFGNEQFF. For the CDR3, the DNA is TGTGCCAGCAGTGAATTGATCGGGTTCGGAAATGAGCAGTTCTTC.